The 11 T cell receptor beta chains presented below share a single source sample, sequenced in a study of blood T cell repertoires in COVID-19. Generated by immunoSEQ multiplex PCR, the TCRdb table keeps only in-frame clones and is missing some. The sample has 85,000 to 120,000 clones, 80% to 95% seen once. Material for sequencing was peripheral blood. Source of these receptors: a woman in her fifties or sixties with COVID-19, enrolled during active disease.

The chain has TRBV25-1 and TRBJ1-4; D unclear. The germline CDR1 and CDR2 sequences are MGHDK and SYGVNS. The CDR3 runs to 15 residues. With 3 bases removed from V and 7 bases from J, the gap between germline ends came to 15 bases. The CDR3 DNA reads TGTGCCAGCAGTGAGGGCGTGGGTATAGGTGAAAAACTGTTTTTT. Its translation is CASSEGVGIGEKLFF.

This chain's CDR3 is CASTLLQGSTDTQYF. CDR3 DNA sequence: TGCGCCAGCACTCTTCTCCAGGGAAGCACAGATACGCAGTATTTT. This chain joins TRBV23-1 and TRBJ2-3; the D gene is possibly TRBD1 (5 bases). TRBV23-1 is placed among ORFs of uncertain function. The length of the CDR3 is 15 residues. Deletions cut 7 bases from V and 0 bases from J, with 14 bases between.

The chain is built from TRBV5-5 and TRBJ2-7; D not certain. The V end lost 2 bases, the J end lost 0 bases, and 18 bases lay between the germline ends. Germline assignment: CDR1 SGHKS and CDR2 YYEKEE (reference sequence). CDR3 length: 17 amino acids. The CDR3 DNA sequence: TGTGCCAGCAGCTTTGGGCGAGAAGTTCCAAGCTCCTACGAGCAGTACGTC. It translates to CASSFGREVPSSYEQYV.

The chain uses TRBV11-2 and TRBJ2-2, with a tentative D call TRBD1 (5 bases). Germline-derived CDR1 and CDR2 are SGHAT and FQNNGV. The CDR3 length is 13 residues. Trimming took 4 bases from V and 6 from J, leaving 9 bases between them. Here the CDR3 DNA reads TGTGCCAGCAGCTCTGGACAAGCCGGGGAGCTGTTTTTT. Its protein product is CASSSGQAGELFF.

This clone was recorded once. The gene calls are TRBV6-1 and TRBJ1-1; D is unclear. The germline gives CDR1 MNHNS, CDR2 SASEGT. The V end lost 3 bases, the J end lost 1 base, and 6 bases lay between the germline ends. The CDR3 sequence is 13 residues long. The CDR3 DNA reads TGTGCCAGCAGTGAGGACTCGAACACTGAAGCTTTCTTT. Its translation: CASSEDSNTEAFF.

This rearrangement joins TRBV10-2 to TRBJ1-1; 9 bases agree with TRBD1. V shed 7 bases and J 0 bases; nucleotides not matched to a gene: 6. Germline V gives CDR1 WSHSY, CDR2 SAAADI. This CDR3 has 15 amino acids. Written as DNA, the CDR3 is TGCGCCAGCACACCGGACAGGGGCCTGAACACTGAAGCTTTCTTT. As protein: CASTPDRGLNTEAFF.

The V call is TRBV11-3, the J call TRBJ2-6, with D perhaps TRBD2 (7 bases). V was cut by 7 bases and J by 2 bases, with 12 bases left in between. The CDR3 consists of 15 residues. Germline V gene lookup returns CDR1 SGHNT and CDR2 YENEEA. The CDR3 sequence: CASMIGGPGANVLTF. As DNA, the CDR3 is TGTGCCAGCATGATCGGGGGGCCTGGGGCCAACGTCCTGACTTTC.

The chain combines TRBV5-1 with TRBJ2-3; 7 bases are a match to TRBD2. The CDR3 sequence is 16 residues long. Losses at the gene ends were 2 bases for V and 2 bases for J; bases not matched to a gene: 8. The germline CDR1 and CDR2 sequences are SGHRS and YFSETQ. CDR3 nucleotide sequence: TGCGCCAGCAGCTTCGGGAGGAGGTCCGTCACAGATACGCAGTATTTT. This codes for CASSFGRRSVTDTQYF. The full variable domain, with the rest looked up from reference TRBV5-1 and TRBJ2-3, is KAGVTQTPRYLIKTRGQQVTLSCSPISGHRSVSWYQQTPGQGLQFLFEYFSETQRNKGNFPGRFSGRQFSNSRSEMNVSTLELGDSALYLCASSFGRRSVTDTQYFGPGTRLTVL.

The chain recombines TRBV6-6 with TRBJ2-1; D perhaps matches TRBD2 (6 bases). With 1 base removed from V and 9 bases from J, the gap between germline ends came to 16 bases. The CDR3 is 15 residues long. Germline V gene data show CDR1 as MNHNY and CDR2 as SVGAGI (reference sequence). This CDR3 is CASSYWPETEGEQFF. As DNA, the CDR3 is TGTGCCAGCAGTTACTGGCCCGAAACGGAGGGTGAGCAGTTCTTC.

This clone appeared a single time. J is TRBJ2-1 and V is TRBV27, with D unclear. The CDR3 runs 14 residues. The V and J ends lost 4 bases and 6 bases respectively, with 13 bases between them. Germline V gene sequence: CDR1 MNHEY, CDR2 SMNVEV (reference sequence). Here the CDR3 DNA reads TGTGCCAGCAGTTATAGTCGAGTTGGCAATGAGCAGTTCTTC. It codes for CASSYSRVGNEQFF.

In this sample, this clone turned up once. The CDR3 DNA reads as TGTGCCATCAGTGAGTCGAGGACAGCCACTAACTATGGCTACACCTTC. Translating gives CAISESRTATNYGYTF. V is TRBV10-3 and J is TRBJ1-2, with a tentative D call TRBD1 (6 bases). The V gene lost 0 bases and the J gene lost 0 bases, with 11 bases spanning the gap. CDR3 length: 16 residues. Germline-derived CDR1 and CDR2 are ENHRY and SYGVKD.